A few counts support the clone carrying this T cell receptor beta chain. What it recognizes is unknown. The junction does not match germline at one end; this may be a read error. The sample originates from a study of beta chain features in type 1 diabetes. Study-wide results and limits: The naive, central memory and Treg TCRB repertoires showed an apparent similarity that was greater among patients than among healthy donors.

Germline V gene sequence: CDR1 SEHNR, CDR2 FQNEAQ (reference sequence). This CDR3 is built from 12 residues. Sequencing targeted expressed TCRB transcripts, as all isolated RNA had been reverse transcribed. Several million reads on average were seen across naive, central memory and regulatory T cell samples. Some clones are missing from TCRdb's copy, which holds only in-frame ones; the method was immunoSEQ multiplex PCR. The sample holds 900,000 or so clones; roughly 16% are singletons and the top ten take about 0.02%. The J gene is TRBJ2-1, the V gene TRBV7-9; D not resolved. Sequenced material: naive CD4+ T cells from blood. The receptor comes from a woman younger than 30 in good health. CDR3 nucleotides: TGTGCCAGCAGCTTAGCTGTTAGCTTCGCGATCTTC. Protein product: CASSLAVSFAIF.